This is a list of T cell receptor beta chains from one sample in a study of shared clonotypes between healthy human individuals. Using immunoSEQ multiplex PCR, the repertoire was profiled, and TCRdb retains in-frame clones only, with some absent. Of about 1.5 million clones listed, 95% to 97% are singletons. Sequences were obtained from naive CD4+ T cells sorted from blood. All receptors come from a man aged 25-40 years in good health. Both conserved end residues are part of each CDR3. Each record gives: J gene, clone size, D gene, V gene, CDR3 DNA, CDR3 protein. A D gene is named only where the DNA matches it firmly. Rows give clone size only sometimes, using once, few, many, or a class for an expanded clone.

TRBJ2-3	.	TRBD2	TRBV4-3	TGCGCCAGCAGCCAGAGAAGACTAGCGGGCACAGATACGCAGTATTTT	CASSQRRLAGTDTQYF
TRBJ1-5	once	.	TRBV19	TGTGCCAGTAGTATACGAGAGGATCAGCCCCAGCATTTT	CASSIREDQPQHF
TRBJ1-5	few	.	TRBV10-3	TGTGCCATCAGTCCCTCCGGGGGAATCAATCAGCCCCAGCATTTT	CAISPSGGINQPQHF
TRBJ2-7	.	.	TRBV28	TGTGCCAGCAGTTCTCCAGCTGGTTTTATTTACGAGCAGTACTTC	CASSSPAGFIYEQYF
TRBJ2-1	.	TRBD2	TRBV5-1	TGCGCCAGCAGCTTGTCGGCTGGAAGCGGGAGCTTGGATTTTTATGAGCAGTTCTTC	CASSLSAGSGSLDFYEQFF
TRBJ2-7	.	.	TRBV28	TGTGCCAGCAGTTTAACCCCCCCCTACGAGCAGTACTTC	CASSLTPPYEQYF
TRBJ2-5	.	TRBD2	TRBV5-8	TGTGCCAGCAGCGAGGGGACTAGTGGGGGAGAGACCCAGTACTTC	CASSEGTSGGETQYF
TRBJ2-1	.	TRBD2	TRBV5-1	TGCGCCAGCAGCCTACTAGCGGGAGGGCGGAATGAGCAGTTCTTC	CASSLLAGGRNEQFF
TRBJ1-1	.	.	TRBV25-1	TGTGCCAGCAGTTTCGGGTTTGAAGCTTTCTTT	CASSFGFEAFF
TRBJ2-2	.	TRBD1	TRBV19	TGTGCCACCGAGGACAGGGGCCACTACGCCGGGGAGCTGTTTTTT	CATEDRGHYAGELFF
TRBJ2-3	.	TRBD2	TRBV19	TGTGCCAGTAGTGTAGCGGGGAGCACAGATACGCAGTATTTT	CASSVAGSTDTQYF
TRBJ1-4	.	.	TRBV18	TGTGCCAGCTCAGCCCGGGGAGGAAGTGATGAAAAACTGTTTTTT	CASSARGGSDEKLFF
TRBJ1-2	.	TRBD1	TRBV5-1	TGCGCCAGCAGCGGGCGCAGGGGGACGACTTTAGAAGGCTATGGCTACACCTTC	CASSGRRGTTLEGYGYTF
TRBJ1-2	.	TRBD1	TRBV6-5	TGTGCCAGCAGTTTCGGGACAGGGGGCGCGGGTCACTTC	CASSFGTGGAGHF
TRBJ1-5	.	.	TRBV2	TGTGCCAGCATCTTATCGTATGGCAATCAGCCCCAGCATTTT	CASILSYGNQPQHF
TRBJ2-7	.	.	TRBV4-1	TGCGCCAGCAGCCACCAGGCGGACGAGCAGTACTTC	CASSHQADEQYF
TRBJ2-3	.	TRBD2	TRBV7-2	TGTGCCAGCAGCTTAGCTACGGGAGGGCCCACAGATACGCAGTATTTT	CASSLATGGPTDTQYF
TRBJ2-6	.	.	TRBV4-2	TGTGCCAGCAGCCAAGATGGTAGTTCCGGGGCCAACGTCCTGACTTTC	CASSQDGSSGANVLTF
TRBJ2-3	.	TRBD2	TRBV2	TGTGCCAGCAGTCCCAGACTAGCTGATACGCAGTATTTT	CASSPRLADTQYF
TRBJ2-7	.	.	TRBV14	TGTGCCAGCAGCCCGGGGGAATGGGGCTCCTACGAGCAGTACTTC	CASSPGEWGSYEQYF
TRBJ1-2	.	TRBD1	TRBV15	TGTGCCACCAGTTTTAACCCAGGACAGGCCGTATCGGGCTACACCTTC	CATSFNPGQAVSGYTF
TRBJ2-5	few	.	TRBV29-1	TGCAGCGTTGACGGACAGTCCCAAGAGACCCAGTACTTC	CSVDGQSQETQYF
TRBJ2-5	.	.	TRBV5-1	TGCGCCAGCAGCTGGGACCTCAGGTCGTCCCAAGAGACCCAGTACTTC	CASSWDLRSSQETQYF
TRBJ2-1	.	TRBD2	TRBV10-1	TGCGCCAGCAGTCTCCCGAGGACTAGCGGGGGTCCAAGCTCCTACAATGAGCAGTTCTTC	CASSLPRTSGGPSSYNEQFF
TRBJ1-1	.	.	TRBV18	TGTGCCAGCTCACCATTGGGGGCCCCACGACGAAACACTGAAGCTTTCTTT	CASSPLGAPRRNTEAFF
TRBJ1-3	.	.	TRBV5-1	TGCGCCAGCAGCTTGTCCCTTTTGGTGGGAGAAGGCACCATATATTTT	CASSLSLLVGEGTIYF
TRBJ2-3	.	TRBD2	TRBV25-1	TGTGCCAGCAGTAGGCTAGCGGGAGTGATAGATACGCAGTATTTT	CASSRLAGVIDTQYF
TRBJ2-2	.	TRBD1	TRBV5-1	TGCGCCAGCAATAACAGGGGGCAGAACACCGGGGAGCTGTTTTTT	CASNNRGQNTGELFF
TRBJ2-1	.	.	TRBV18	TGTGCCAGCTCGGAGATGAGTAGCTCCTACAATGAGCAGTTCTTC	CASSEMSSSYNEQFF
TRBJ2-3	.	TRBD2	TRBV9	TGTGCCAGCAGCGTTGTAGGGAGCGGGAGATCAGATACGCAGTATTTT	CASSVVGSGRSDTQYF
TRBJ2-3	.	.	TRBV5-1	TGCGCCAGCAGCCCCGGACTGAGCACAGATACGCAGTATTTT	CASSPGLSTDTQYF
TRBJ1-4	once	TRBD1	TRBV30	TGTGCCGTTGACAGGGTGGGCGAAAAACTGTTTTTT	CAVDRVGEKLFF
TRBJ2-4	.	TRBD2	TRBV19	TGTGCCAGTAGTTATGGACTAGCCCCAGATCCAAACATTCAGTACTTC	CASSYGLAPDPNIQYF
TRBJ2-2	.	TRBD1	TRBV5-6	TGTGCCAGCAGCTTTACAGGGGGAGCCGGGGAGCTGTTTTTT	CASSFTGGAGELFF
TRBJ1-1	.	TRBD1	TRBV28	TGTGCCAGCAGTATCAATTACAGGGGGCAGAACACTGAAGCTTTCTTT	CASSINYRGQNTEAFF
TRBJ1-2	.	TRBD1	TRBV18	TGTGCCAGCTCACCAGGTCAGGGGGAAACCTATGGCTACACCTTC	CASSPGQGETYGYTF
TRBJ2-4	.	TRBD2	TRBV7-9	TGTGCCAGCAGCCCCAGCGGGAGCGTCAAAAACATTCAGTACTTC	CASSPSGSVKNIQYF
TRBJ2-7	.	.	TRBV5-1	TGCGCCAGCAGGCGAGACACTGTAAGCTCCTACGAGCAGTACTTC	CASRRDTVSSYEQYF
TRBJ2-7	.	.	TRBV14	TGTGCCAGCAGCCAACTGGTGGAGAGGTACGAGCAGTACTTC	CASSQLVERYEQYF
TRBJ2-7	once	TRBD1	TRBV5-1	TGCGCCAGCAGCTCGACAGGGAACGTCGACGAGCAGTACTTC	CASSSTGNVDEQYF
TRBJ1-1	.	.	TRBV9	TGTGCCAGCAGCGTAGAGGGGTTCCCCACTGAAGCTTTCTTT	CASSVEGFPTEAFF
TRBJ2-3	.	TRBD2	TRBV19	TGTGCCACCCGACTAGCGGACACAGATACGCAGTATTTT	CATRLADTDTQYF
TRBJ2-7	.	TRBD2	TRBV6-5	TGTGCCAGCAGCCTAGCGGCCTCGATCTACGAGCAGTACTTC	CASSLAASIYEQYF
TRBJ1-2	.	.	TRBV28	TGTGCCAGCAGTTTATACCGTTTGGAGTGGGCTAACTATGGCTACACCTTC	CASSLYRLEWANYGYTF
TRBJ2-1	.	.	TRBV9	TGTGCCAGCAGCGTAGAGGACGAGGGAAGAAGCTACAATGAGCAGTTCTTC	CASSVEDEGRSYNEQFF
TRBJ2-6	once	.	TRBV4-3	TGCGCCAGCAGCCAAGTTGTGAAGAGCTCTGGGGCCAACGTCCTGACTTTC	CASSQVVKSSGANVLTF
TRBJ2-5	.	.	TRBV19	TGTGCCAGTAGTGTAAACAGGCAAGAGACCCAGTACTTC	CASSVNRQETQYF
TRBJ2-1	.	TRBD2	TRBV27	TGTGCCAGCAGTTTACCTACACTAGCGGGAGTCGTCAATGAGCAGTTCTTC	CASSLPTLAGVVNEQFF
TRBJ2-1	.	TRBD2	TRBV7-3	TGTGCCAGCAGCTTAGCTGGTAGCGGGAGCTCCTACAATGAGCAGTTCTTC	CASSLAGSGSSYNEQFF
TRBJ1-5	.	TRBD1	TRBV19	TGTGCCAGTAGTATAGGGACAGGGAGGAGCAATCAGCCCCAGCATTTT	CASSIGTGRSNQPQHF
TRBJ1-5	.	.	TRBV30	TGTGCCTGGAGTCTCCACATCGGTAGGGGCAATCAGCCCCAGCATTTT	CAWSLHIGRGNQPQHF